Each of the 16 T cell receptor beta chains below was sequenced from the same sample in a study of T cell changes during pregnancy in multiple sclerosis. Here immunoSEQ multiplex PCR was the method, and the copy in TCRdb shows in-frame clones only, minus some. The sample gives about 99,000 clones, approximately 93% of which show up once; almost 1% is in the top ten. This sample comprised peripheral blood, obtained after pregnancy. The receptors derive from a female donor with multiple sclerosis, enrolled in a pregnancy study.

CDR3 sequence reads: CASKSSGNTIYF. For the CDR3, the DNA is TGTGCCAGCAAGAGCTCTGGAAACACCATATATTTT. The chain has TRBV6-1 and TRBJ1-3; D not resolved. V dropped 7 bases and J dropped 0 bases, with 4 bases sitting between them. The CDR3 consists of 12 residues. The germline V gene has CDR1 MNHNS and CDR2 SASEGT.

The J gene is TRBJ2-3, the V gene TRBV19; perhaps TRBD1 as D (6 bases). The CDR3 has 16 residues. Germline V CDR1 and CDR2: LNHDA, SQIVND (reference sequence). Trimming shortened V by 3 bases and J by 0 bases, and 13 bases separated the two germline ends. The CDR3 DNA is TGTGCCAGTAGTATTGGGGGCCGGACGAGCACAGATACGCAGTATTTT. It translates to CASSIGGRTSTDTQYF.

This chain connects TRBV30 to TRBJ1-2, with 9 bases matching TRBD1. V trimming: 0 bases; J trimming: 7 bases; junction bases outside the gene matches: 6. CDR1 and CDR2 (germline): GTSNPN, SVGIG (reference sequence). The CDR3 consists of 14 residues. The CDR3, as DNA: TGTGCCTGGAGTGTAGGGACAGGGAGCGTTGGCTACACCTTC. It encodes CAWSVGTGSVGYTF.

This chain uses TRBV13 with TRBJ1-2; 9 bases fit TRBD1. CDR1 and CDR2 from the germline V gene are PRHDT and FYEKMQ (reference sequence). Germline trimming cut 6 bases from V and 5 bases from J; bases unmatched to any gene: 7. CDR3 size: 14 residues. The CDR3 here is CASSLTGQGYGYTF. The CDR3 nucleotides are TGTGCCAGCAGTTTAACGGGACAGGGATATGGCTACACCTTC.

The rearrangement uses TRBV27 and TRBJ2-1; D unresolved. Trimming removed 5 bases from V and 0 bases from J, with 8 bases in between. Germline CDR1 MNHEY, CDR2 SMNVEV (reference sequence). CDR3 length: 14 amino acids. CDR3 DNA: TGTGCCAGCAGTGACATGAGCTCCTACAATGAGCAGTTCTTC. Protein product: CASSDMSSYNEQFF.

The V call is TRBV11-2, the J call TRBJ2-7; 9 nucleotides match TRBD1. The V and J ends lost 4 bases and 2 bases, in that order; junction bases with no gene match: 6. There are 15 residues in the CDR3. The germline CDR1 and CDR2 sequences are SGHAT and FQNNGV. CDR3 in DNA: TGTGCCAGCAGCTCGGGAGGACAGGGGACCTACGAGCAGTACTTC. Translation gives CASSSGGQGTYEQYF.

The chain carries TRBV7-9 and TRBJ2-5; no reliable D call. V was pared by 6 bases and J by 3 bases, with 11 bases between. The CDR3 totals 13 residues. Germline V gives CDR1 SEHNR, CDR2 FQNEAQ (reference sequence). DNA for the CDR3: TGTGCCAGCAGATTGGGCCCCGAAGAGACCCAGTACTTC. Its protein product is CASRLGPEETQYF. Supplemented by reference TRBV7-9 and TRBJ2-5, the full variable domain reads DTGVSQNPRHKITKRGQNVTFRCDPISEHNRLYWYRQTLGQGPEFLTYFQNEAQLEKSRLLSDRFSAERPKGSFSTLEIQRTEQGDSAMYLCASRLGPEETQYFGPGTRLLVL.

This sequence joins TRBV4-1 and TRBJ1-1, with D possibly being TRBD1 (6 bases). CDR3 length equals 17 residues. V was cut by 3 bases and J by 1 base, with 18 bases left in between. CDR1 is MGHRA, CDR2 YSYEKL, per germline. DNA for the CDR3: TGCGCCAGCAGCCATTTTTACCCGGGACACTCGAACACTGAAGCTTTCTTT. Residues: CASSHFYPGHSNTEAFF.

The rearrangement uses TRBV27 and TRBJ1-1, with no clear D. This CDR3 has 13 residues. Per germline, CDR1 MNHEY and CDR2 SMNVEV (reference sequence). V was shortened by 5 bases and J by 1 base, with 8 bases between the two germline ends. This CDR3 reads CASSGHRNTEAFF. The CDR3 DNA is TGTGCCAGCAGTGGCCACAGGAACACTGAAGCTTTCTTT.

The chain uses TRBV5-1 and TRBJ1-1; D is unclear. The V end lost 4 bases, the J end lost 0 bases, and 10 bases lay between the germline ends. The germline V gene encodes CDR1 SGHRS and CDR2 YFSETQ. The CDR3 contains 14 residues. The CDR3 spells CASSHDFMNTEAFF. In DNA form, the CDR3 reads TGCGCCAGCAGCCACGACTTCATGAACACTGAAGCTTTCTTT.

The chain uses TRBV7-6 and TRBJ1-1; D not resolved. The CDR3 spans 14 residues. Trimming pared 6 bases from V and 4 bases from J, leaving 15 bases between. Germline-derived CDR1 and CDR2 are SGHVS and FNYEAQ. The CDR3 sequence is CASSIQVGGTEAFF. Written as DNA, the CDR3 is TGTGCCAGCAGTATTCAGGTCGGAGGCACTGAAGCTTTCTTT.

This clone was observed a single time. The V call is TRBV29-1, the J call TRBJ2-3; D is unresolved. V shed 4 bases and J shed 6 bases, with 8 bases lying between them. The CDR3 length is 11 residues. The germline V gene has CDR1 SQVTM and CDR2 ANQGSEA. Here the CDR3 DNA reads TGCAGCGTTGTGGGCGTTGATACGCAGTATTTT. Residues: CSVVGVDTQYF.

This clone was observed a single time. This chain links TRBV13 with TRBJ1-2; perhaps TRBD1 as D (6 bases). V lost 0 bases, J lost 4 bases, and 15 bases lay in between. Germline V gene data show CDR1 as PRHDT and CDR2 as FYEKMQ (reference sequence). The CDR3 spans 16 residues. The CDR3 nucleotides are TGTGCCAGCAGCTTAGGCCGGGGGGGGGCCCGCTATGGCTACACCTTC. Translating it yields CASSLGRGGARYGYTF.

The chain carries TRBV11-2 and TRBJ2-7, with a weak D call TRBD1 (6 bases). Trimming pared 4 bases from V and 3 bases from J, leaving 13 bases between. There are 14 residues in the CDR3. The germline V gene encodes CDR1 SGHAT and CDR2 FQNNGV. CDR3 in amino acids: CASSSRGRGYEQYF. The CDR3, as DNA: TGTGCCAGCAGCTCCAGGGGCAGGGGCTACGAGCAGTACTTC.

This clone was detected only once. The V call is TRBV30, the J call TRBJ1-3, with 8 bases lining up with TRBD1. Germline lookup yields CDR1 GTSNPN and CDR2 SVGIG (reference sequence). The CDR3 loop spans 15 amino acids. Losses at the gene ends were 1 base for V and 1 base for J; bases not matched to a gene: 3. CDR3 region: CAWSGDRMSGNTIYF. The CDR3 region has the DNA TGTGCCTGGAGTGGGGACAGGATGTCTGGAAACACCATATATTTT.

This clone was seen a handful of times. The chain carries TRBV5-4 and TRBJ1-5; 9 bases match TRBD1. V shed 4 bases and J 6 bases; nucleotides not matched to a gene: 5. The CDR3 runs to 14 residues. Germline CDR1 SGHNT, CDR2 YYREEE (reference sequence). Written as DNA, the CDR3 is TGTGCCAGCAGCCTACAGGGGGCGGGTCAGCCCCAGCATTTT. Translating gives CASSLQGAGQPQHF.